This T cell receptor beta chain is drawn from a study of a mutant IDH1 vaccine in newly diagnosed glioma. Background on the study: Vaccination started 4-6 weeks after radiotherapy alone, or with temozolomide cycles.

This clone was picked up one time. Its matching antigen is unknown. Documented time point: week 35, safety follow-up. Every vaccine dose comprised 300 ug of mutant IDH1 20-mer peptide plus topical imiquimod. Tumors from donors were new WHO grade 3 or 4 IDH1-mutant astrocytomas with ATRX loss. With 4 bases removed from V and 5 bases from J, the gap between germline ends came to 8 bases. The CDR3 contains 11 residues. Per the germline V gene, CDR1 is DFQATT and CDR2 is SNEGSKA (reference sequence). Profiling relied on immunoSEQ multiplex PCR, and the TCRdb table lists in-frame clones only, not all of them. There are tens of thousands of clones in the sample; about 88% occur only once, and 2% to 2.5% lies in the top ten.

This chain links TRBV20-1 with TRBJ2-5; D ambiguous. Sequences were derived from PBMCs, sampled from a glioma patient whose treatment included an IDH1 peptide vaccine. This receptor was obtained from a man aged 30 to 39 with glioma. The CDR3 region has the DNA TGCAGTGCTAATCATCACGAGACCCAGTACTTC. Translating gives CSANHHETQYF.